The entry that follows covers one T cell receptor beta chain sequence. Its antigen is as yet unknown. The data are from a study of Ad26.COV2.S vaccination and SARS-CoV-2 variants. Method: immunoSEQ multiplex PCR; TCRdb's copy keeps in-frame clones and lacks some. The sample comprises over 350,000 clones, 75% to 90% of which are singletons, and 3.5% rests with the top ten. Regarding treatment: around 19 received Ad26.COV2.S at low or high dose, single or two shots; 5 received placebo; per-sample allocation not given. Sampling occurred on day 63 after the first vaccine or placebo injection. Based in Boston, the donor was an adult of 18-55 years. Findings and caveats of the study: Vaccine and placebo recipients had comparable breadth of non-spike TCRs.

Germline CDR1 MNHEY, CDR2 SMNVEV (reference sequence). The V gene lost 4 bases and the J gene lost 1 base, with 11 bases spanning the gap. The CDR3 is 14 amino acids. This sample comprised peripheral blood, obtained in a trial of Ad26.COV2.S vaccine versus placebo. This TCR was sampled from a person aged 18-60 years who received the Ad26.COV2.S COVID-19 vaccine or a placebo. The chain links TRBV27 to TRBJ2-7, with D perhaps TRBD1 (6 bases). The CDR3 sequence: CASSSQGPSYEQYF. The CDR3 coding sequence is TGTGCCAGCAGTTCACAGGGTCCGTCCTACGAGCAGTACTTC.